This TCR beta chain was recovered during a study of OX40 agonist ivuxolimab in advanced cancers. Some clones are missing from TCRdb's copy, which holds only in-frame ones; the method was immunoSEQ multiplex PCR. The profile covers about 19,000 clones, with over 80% appearing a single time and 53% taken by the ten largest. No patient had autoimmune disease or received systemic immunosuppression. This CDR3 contains 11 residues. With 3 bases removed from V and 7 bases from J, the gap between germline ends came to 6 bases. The germline V gene encodes CDR1 LNHDA and CDR2 SQIVND (reference sequence). J is TRBJ1-1 and V is TRBV19; D is ambiguous. The sequences come from CD4+ or CD8+ T cells sorted from blood, collected in a trial of the OX40 agonist ivuxolimab. The clonotype was recovered from an adult with an advanced solid tumor such as melanoma, head and neck, liver or kidney cancer. DNA for the CDR3: TGTGCCAGTAGTATCCCTGTTGAAGCTTTCTTT. Its protein is CASSIPVEAFF.